This TCR beta chain is from a study of T cell responses to AZD1222 COVID-19 vaccine. Findings of the study overall: Seropositive at baseline were only six AZD1222 recipients. White British ancestry dominated among donors, who included more females, and clonal diversity was possibly underestimated. Variant regions that are unmutated are reportedly the target of nearly half of spike-specific TCRs. The CD4 TCRs associated with vaccination extended across spike and predominated at 160-218 and 743-854.

The germline V and J ends were trimmed by 3 bases and 11 bases, with 22 bases remaining between them. The CDR3 contains 15 residues. Germline assignment: CDR1 SGHDN and CDR2 FVKESK. Some clones are missing from TCRdb's copy, which holds only in-frame ones; the method was immunoSEQ multiplex PCR. The table shows some 100,000 clones, with around 90% occurring only once. A remark on this clone: Its specificity is unknown.

This TCR came from an adult in good health. The chain has TRBV14 and TRBJ1-1; possible D gene TRBD1, 5 bases. Source: peripheral blood, taken on day 0 of AZD1222 vaccination. The CDR3 region is CASSQELGAGIGAFF. The CDR3 region has the DNA TGTGCCAGCAGCCAGGAACTAGGGGCTGGAATTGGGGCTTTCTTT.